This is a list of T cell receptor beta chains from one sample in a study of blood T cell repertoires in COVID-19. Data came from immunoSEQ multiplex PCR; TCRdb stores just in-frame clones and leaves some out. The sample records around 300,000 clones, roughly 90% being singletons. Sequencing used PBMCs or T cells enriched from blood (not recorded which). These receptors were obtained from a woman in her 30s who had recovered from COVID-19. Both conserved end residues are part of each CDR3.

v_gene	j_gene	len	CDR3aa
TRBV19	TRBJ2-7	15	CASSTAGAMMDEQYF
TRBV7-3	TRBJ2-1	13	CASSRTSDNEQFF
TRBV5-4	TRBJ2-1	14	CASSAPGTLGEQFF
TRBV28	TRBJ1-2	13	CASRIQGDYGYTF
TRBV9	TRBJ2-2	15	CASSLSGSVTGELFF
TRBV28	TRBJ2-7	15	CASSFLAGDSYEQYF
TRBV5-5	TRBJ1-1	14	CASSPAGVATEAFF
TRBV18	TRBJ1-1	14	CASSPAGLNTEAFF
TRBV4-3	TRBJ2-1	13	CASSQRGQGGQFF
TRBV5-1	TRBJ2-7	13	CASSRDRASEQYF
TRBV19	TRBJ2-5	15	CASSELTGVLETQYF
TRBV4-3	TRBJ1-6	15	CASSQATGNNSPLHF
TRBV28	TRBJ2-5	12	CASTTELETQYF
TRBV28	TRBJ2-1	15	CASSFLTSGSSEQFF
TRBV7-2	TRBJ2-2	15	CASSPGTFGTGELFF
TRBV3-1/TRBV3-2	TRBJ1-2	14	CASSPQGAYYGYTF
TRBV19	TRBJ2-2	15	CASHKTGLNTGELFF
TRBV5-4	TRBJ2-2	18	CASSGGGPGTIFTGELFF
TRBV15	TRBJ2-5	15	CATSRVGTGLETQYF
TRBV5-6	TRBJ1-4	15	CASSSPGLTNEKLFF
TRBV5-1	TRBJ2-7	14	CASRGTGEIHEQYF
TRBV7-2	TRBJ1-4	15	CASSDYGTEDEKLFF
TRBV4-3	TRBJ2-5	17	CASSQDGRPTGVETQYF
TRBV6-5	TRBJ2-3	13	CASNAGVADTQYF
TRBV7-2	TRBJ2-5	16	CASSLRLAGGKETQYF
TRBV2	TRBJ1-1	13	CASSPGWATEAFF
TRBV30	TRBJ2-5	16	CAWSVLGGSGRETQYF
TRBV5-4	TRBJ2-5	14	CASGLAGGGETQYF
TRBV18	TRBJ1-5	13	CASSSYSNQPQHF
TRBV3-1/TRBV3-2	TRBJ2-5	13	CASSPSEVGTQYF
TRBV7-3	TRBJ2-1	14	CASSSNGGYNEQFF
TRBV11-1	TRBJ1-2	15	CASSPNGGFYSGYTF
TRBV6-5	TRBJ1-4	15	CASSYWGQGNEKLFF
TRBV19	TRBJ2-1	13	CASSIVRRNEQFF
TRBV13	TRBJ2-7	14	CASRATSGSYEQYF
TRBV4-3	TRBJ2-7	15	CASSQDRQGAYEQYF
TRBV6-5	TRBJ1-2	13	CASSYTGVFGYTF
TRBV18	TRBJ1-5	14	CASSRQDSNQPQHF
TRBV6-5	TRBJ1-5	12	CASSPERGPQHF
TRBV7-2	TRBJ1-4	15	CASSRDRGPGEKLFF
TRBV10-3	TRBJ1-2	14	CAISESSDNYGYTF
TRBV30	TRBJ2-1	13	CAWSGNLRGEQFF
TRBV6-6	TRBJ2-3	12	CASSYQTDTQYF
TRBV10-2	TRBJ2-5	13	CASSPGGGETQYF
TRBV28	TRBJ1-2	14	CASSPAEGLYGYTF
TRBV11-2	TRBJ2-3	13	CASSLPGEDTQYF
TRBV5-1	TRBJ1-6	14	CASSPNRGRGPLHF
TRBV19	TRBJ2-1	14	CASRGGTGGPEQFF
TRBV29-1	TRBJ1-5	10	CSVGDQPQHF
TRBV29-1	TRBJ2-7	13	CSGLGQGAYEQYF
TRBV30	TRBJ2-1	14	CAWRLSGSYNEQFF
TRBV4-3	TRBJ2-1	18	CASSQDHGLAGGYNEQFF
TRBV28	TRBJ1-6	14	CASTQGTDGLPLHF
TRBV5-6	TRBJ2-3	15	CASSLPGSWADTQYF
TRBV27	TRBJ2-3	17	CASSLRVTSGRTDTQYF